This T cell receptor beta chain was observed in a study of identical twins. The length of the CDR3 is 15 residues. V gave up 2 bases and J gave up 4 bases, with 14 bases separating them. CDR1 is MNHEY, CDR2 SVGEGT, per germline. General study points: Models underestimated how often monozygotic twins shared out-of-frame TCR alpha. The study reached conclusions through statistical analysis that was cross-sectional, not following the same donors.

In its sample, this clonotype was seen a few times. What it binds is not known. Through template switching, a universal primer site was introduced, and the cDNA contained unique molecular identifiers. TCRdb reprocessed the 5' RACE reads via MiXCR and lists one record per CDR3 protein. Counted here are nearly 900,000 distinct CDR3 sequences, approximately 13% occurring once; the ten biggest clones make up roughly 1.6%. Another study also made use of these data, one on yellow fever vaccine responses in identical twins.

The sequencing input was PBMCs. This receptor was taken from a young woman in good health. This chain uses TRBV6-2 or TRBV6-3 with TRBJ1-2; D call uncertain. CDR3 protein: CASSYRMELPYGYTF. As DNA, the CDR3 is TGTGCCAGCAGTTACAGGATGGAACTCCCCTATGGCTACACCTTC.